Following are 10 T cell receptor beta chains from one sample sequenced in a study of cytomegalovirus exposure and HLA in healthy donors. Clones were sequenced by immunoSEQ multiplex PCR, and TCRdb holds only the in-frame ones, with some missing. The data show tens of thousands of clones, roughly 93% seen once. The sample was PBMCs. The receptors come from a man aged 30 to 45 in good health and CMV-seronegative.

V usage is TRBV7-2 and J usage is TRBJ2-1; TRBD2 agrees at 7 bases. Germline loops: CDR1 SGHTA, CDR2 FQGNSA. V was clipped by 5 bases and J by 8 bases; unmatched bases: 18. This CDR3 has 17 residues. CDR3 sequence: CASSIPAMRLAEDEQFF. DNA for the CDR3: TGTGCCAGCAGCATACCAGCCATGAGACTAGCTGAAGATGAGCAGTTCTTC.

The CDR3 DNA reads as TGTGCCAGCTCACCTTCGAGATCCAATGAGCAGTTCTTC. Encoded protein: CASSPSRSNEQFF. The chain has TRBV18 and TRBJ2-1, with D uncertain. V was shortened by 3 bases and J by 6 bases, with 9 bases between the two germline ends. Germline V gene sequence: CDR1 KGHSH, CDR2 LQKENI. The CDR3 sequence is 13 residues long.

The chain combines TRBV6-1 with TRBJ1-5, with 7 bases lining up with TRBD1. CDR1 and CDR2 from the germline V gene are MNHNS and SASEGT. V lost 10 bases, J lost 3 bases, and 6 bases stayed unmatched. There are 13 residues in the CDR3. The DNA for the CDR3 is TGTGCCACCAAACAGGGGACCAATCAGCCCCAGCATTTT. It is translated as CATKQGTNQPQHF.

The chain recombines TRBV29-1 with TRBJ1-5; 7 nucleotides align to TRBD1. The V segment lost 6 bases and the J segment 0 bases; nucleotides outside the gene matches: 5. The CDR3 has 14 amino acids. Germline assignment: CDR1 SQVTM and CDR2 ANQGSEA. CDR3 loop: CSVGQAHSNQPQHF. CDR3 bases: TGCAGCGTCGGACAGGCCCATAGCAATCAGCCCCAGCATTTT.

V and J are TRBV28 and TRBJ1-6; D is unresolved. Germline V CDR1 and CDR2: MDHEN, SYDVKM. The germline V and J ends were trimmed by 3 bases and 10 bases, with 19 bases remaining between them. This CDR3 is 16 amino acids long. The CDR3 nucleotides are TGTGCCAGCAGTTTCCATGGCGGATCCGGTGTGTCACCCCTCCACTTT. It is translated as CASSFHGGSGVSPLHF.

The genes are TRBV5-1 and TRBJ2-5; D call uncertain. The germline CDR1 and CDR2 sequences are SGHRS and YFSETQ. Between the trimmed V and J ends, which lost 0 bases and 3 bases, there was a span of 3 bases. CDR3 length: 12 residues. The CDR3 DNA reads as TGCGCCAGCAGCTTGGCGGAAGAGACCCAGTACTTC. This codes for CASSLAEETQYF.

This sequence joins TRBV5-1 and TRBJ1-4, with D tentatively TRBD1 (5 bases). Per the germline V gene, CDR1 is SGHRS and CDR2 is YFSETQ. Trimming shortened V by 3 bases and J by 0 bases, and 6 bases separated the two germline ends. This CDR3 comprises 14 residues. CDR3 residues: CASSSGTTNEKLFF. CDR3 DNA: TGCGCCAGCAGCTCAGGGACAACTAATGAAAAACTGTTTTTT.

This rearrangement joins TRBV25-1 to TRBJ1-3, with D possibly TRBD1 on 5 matching bases. The CDR3 extends over 16 amino acids. The V end was cut by 1 base, the J end by 0 bases, with 10 bases between. CDR1 and CDR2 from the germline V gene are MGHDK and SYGVNS. The CDR3 DNA sequence: TGTGCCAGCAGTGAATTTGACAGCTACTCTGGAAACACCATATATTTT. Its translation: CASSEFDSYSGNTIYF.

The chain couples TRBV5-5 to TRBJ1-1; 9 positions agree with TRBD1. This CDR3 region has 14 residues. The J segment lost 3 bases and the V segment lost 0 bases, leaving 0 bases of the junction unmatched. The germline V gene encodes CDR1 SGHKS and CDR2 YYEKEE (reference sequence). Written as DNA, the CDR3 is TGTGCCAGCAGCTTGGGGACAGGGGACACTGAAGCTTTCTTT. It translates to CASSLGTGDTEAFF.

The rearrangement joins TRBV5-1 to TRBJ1-1; perhaps TRBD1 as D (5 bases). Germline lookup yields CDR1 SGHRS and CDR2 YFSETQ. CDR3 size: 16 residues. With 5 bases removed from V and 2 bases from J, the gap between germline ends came to 19 bases. The CDR3 nucleotides read TGCGCCAGCAGTTACGGACATCCCACATCCAACACTGAAGCTTTCTTT. Its translation is CASSYGHPTSNTEAFF. The whole variable domain, filled in from reference TRBV5-1 and TRBJ1-1, reads KAGVTQTPRYLIKTRGQQVTLSCSPISGHRSVSWYQQTPGQGLQFLFEYFSETQRNKGNFPGRFSGRQFSNSRSEMNVSTLELGDSALYLCASSYGHPTSNTEAFFGQGTRLTVV.